The clone carrying this T cell receptor beta chain was counted only a few times. The antigen is undetermined. The sample originates from a study of T cell repertoires in cytomegalovirus infection. Study summary: Peptides in the study included HLA-C-restricted and HLA-B-restricted CMV epitopes.

V lost 2 bases to trimming and J lost 0 bases, with 12 bases between them. Per germline, CDR1 SGHVS and CDR2 FNYEAQ. CDR3 length equals 16 residues. TCRdb reprocessed the reads with MiXCR, giving one entry per CDR3 protein. This table holds 380,000 or so distinct CDR3 sequences, roughly a third found once. Overall study results and limits: Summed public TCR beta family frequency identified CMV carriers bearing the relevant HLA.

Sequences were derived from cultured PBMCs, sampled from culture after CMV antigen stimulation. This rearrangement joins TRBV7-6 to TRBJ2-3, with no clear D. The clonotype was recovered from a human donor in good health (CMV status not recorded). Some clones in this sample may be carry-over from other donors' samples. This CDR3 is CASSLRRAGSTDTQYF. The CDR3 coding sequence is TGTGCCAGCAGCTTACGACGGGCAGGCAGCACAGATACGCAGTATTTT.